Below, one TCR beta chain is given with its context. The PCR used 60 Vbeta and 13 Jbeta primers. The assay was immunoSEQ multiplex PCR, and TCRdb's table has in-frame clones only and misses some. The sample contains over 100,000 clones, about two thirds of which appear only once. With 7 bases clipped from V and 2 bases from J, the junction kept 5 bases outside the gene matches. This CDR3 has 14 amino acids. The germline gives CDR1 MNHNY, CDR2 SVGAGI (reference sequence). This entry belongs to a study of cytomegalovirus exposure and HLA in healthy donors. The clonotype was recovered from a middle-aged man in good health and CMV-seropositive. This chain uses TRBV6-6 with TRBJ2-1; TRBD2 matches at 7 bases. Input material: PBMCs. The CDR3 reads CASNSAGAYNEQFF. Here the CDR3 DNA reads TGTGCCAGCAATTCCGCGGGGGCCTACAATGAGCAGTTCTTC.